A single sample is the source of the 3 T cell receptor beta chains below, sequenced in a study of blood T cell repertoires in COVID-19. TCRdb's table, derived via immunoSEQ multiplex PCR, lists solely in-frame clones and lacks some. The sample has 200,000 to 250,000 clones, roughly 84% seen once; the top ten hold roughly 2.3%. Sample: peripheral blood. The source is an older woman with acute or convalescent COVID-19.

This chain joins TRBV3-1 (or the pseudogene TRBV3-2) and TRBJ1-2, with a possible D match to TRBD1 (6 bases). CDR3 length equals 14 residues. Germline assignment: CDR1 LGHDT and CDR2 YNNKEL (reference sequence). V was cut by 2 bases and J by 3 bases, with 10 bases left in between. CDR3 DNA: TGTGCCAGCAGCCAATCGACAGGTGACTATGGCTACACCTTC. It encodes CASSQSTGDYGYTF.

The chain employs TRBV7-8 and TRBJ2-5; a possible D gene is TRBD2 (5 bases). Germline CDR1 is SGHVS and CDR2 is FQNEAQ. V was cut by 5 bases and J by 2 bases, with 18 bases left in between. The CDR3 covers 16 residues. The CDR3, as DNA: TGTGCCAGCAGCGCCTCGGGGTCCTCGTGGCAAGAGACCCAGTACTTC. Translation: CASSASGSSWQETQYF.

This clone was counted between two and nine times. In nucleotides, the CDR3 is TGCGCCAGCAGCTTGGGGAGGGTCGGGAACACTGAAGCTTTCTTT. This translates into CASSLGRVGNTEAFF. V and J are TRBV5-1 and TRBJ1-1, with D uncertain. The V end was cut by 0 bases, the J end by 1 base, with 10 bases between. The V gene's germline CDR1 is SGHRS and CDR2 YFSETQ. This CDR3 spans 15 amino acids.